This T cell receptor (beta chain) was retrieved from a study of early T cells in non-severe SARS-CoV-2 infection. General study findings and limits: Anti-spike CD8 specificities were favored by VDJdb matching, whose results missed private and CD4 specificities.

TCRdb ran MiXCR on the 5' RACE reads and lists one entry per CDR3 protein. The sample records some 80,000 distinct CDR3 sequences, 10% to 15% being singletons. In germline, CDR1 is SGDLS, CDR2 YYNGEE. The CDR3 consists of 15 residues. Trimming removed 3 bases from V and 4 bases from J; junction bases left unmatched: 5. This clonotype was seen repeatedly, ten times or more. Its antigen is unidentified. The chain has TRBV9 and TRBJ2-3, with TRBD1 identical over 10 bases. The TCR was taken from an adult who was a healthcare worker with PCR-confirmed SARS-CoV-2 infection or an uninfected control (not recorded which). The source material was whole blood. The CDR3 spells CASSDSGTGADTQYF. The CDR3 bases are TGTGCCAGCAGCGACTCGGGGACAGGGGCAGATACGCAGTATTTT.